In this sample, the clone carrying this T cell receptor (beta chain) turned up many times. TCRdb reanalysed the RT-PCR reads using MiXCR and keeps one entry per CDR3 protein. The sample contains fewer than 800,000 distinct CDR3 sequences, 13% to 15% of which appear only once. Material: memory CD4+ T cells from blood. This receptor was identified in a female donor in good health, serving as a healthy control.

The DNA of the CDR3 is TGTGCCAGCAGTCCCCGGGTGAGTCCCTACGAGCAGTACTTC. Protein sequence: CASSPRVSPYEQYF. This chain joins TRBV12-3 or TRBV12-4 and TRBJ2-7; D unclear. The germline V and J ends were trimmed by 5 bases and 2 bases, with 13 bases remaining between them. CDR3 size: 14 residues.